Presented here are 31 T cell receptor beta chains from one specimen sequenced in a study of beta chain features in type 1 diabetes. No antigens are known for them. Study findings and constraints: When Type 1 diabetes patients were examined, their TCRB CDR3s proved moderately but significantly shorter in all four CD4+ subsets.

Isolated RNA was reverse transcribed in full, so expressed TCRB transcripts were sequenced. Sequencing used immunoSEQ multiplex PCR; TCRdb keeps in-frame clones, though not all of them. The sample consists of roughly 100,000 clones, approximately 30% of them appearing once. The sample taken for sequencing was central memory CD4+ T cells from blood. The source of these receptors is a woman aged 18-29 years with type 1 diabetes.

The chain links TRBV7-2 to TRBJ2-3, with a possible D match to TRBD2 (7 bases). The germline V gene encodes CDR1 SGHTA and CDR2 FQGNSA. The ends were cut back, 6 bases at V and 5 bases at J, with 18 bases in the middle. The CDR3 spans 15 residues. In DNA form, the CDR3 reads TGTGCCAGCAGGGATGGGGGGGGGCTGGTAGATACGCAGTATTTT. Its translation is CASRDGGGLVDTQYF. Using reference TRBV7-2 and TRBJ2-3 for the parts outside the CDR3, the full variable domain is GAGVSQSPSNKVTEKGKDVELRCDPISGHTALYWYRQSLGQGLEFLIYFQGNSAPDKSGLPSDRFSAERTGGSVSTLTIQRTQQEDSAVYLCASRDGGGLVDTQYFGPGTRLTVL.

This clone was seen a handful of times. The V call is TRBV5-1, the J call TRBJ2-7, with TRBD2 matching 12 bases. The CDR3 runs 16 residues. CDR1 SGHRS and CDR2 YFSETQ come from the germline V gene. V trimming: 2 bases; J trimming: 0 bases; junction bases outside the gene matches: 3. CDR3 loop: CASSFGLAGISYEQYF. As DNA, the CDR3 is TGCGCCAGCAGCTTCGGACTAGCGGGAATCTCCTACGAGCAGTACTTC.

In its sample, this clone was seen a few times. The V call is TRBV7-9, the J call TRBJ2-2; D is ambiguous. Germline lookup yields CDR1 SEHNR and CDR2 FQNEAQ (reference sequence). V lost 4 bases, J lost 0 bases, and 3 bases lay in between. There are 13 residues in the CDR3. CDR3 loop: CASSSTNTGELFF. The CDR3 DNA is TGTGCCAGCAGCTCCACGAACACCGGGGAGCTGTTTTTT.

This chain links TRBV5-1 with TRBJ2-3, with TRBD2 as a possible D gene (6 bases). Germline V gene sequence: CDR1 SGHRS, CDR2 YFSETQ. The CDR3 has 15 residues. V dropped 4 bases and J dropped 7 bases, with 19 bases sitting between them. CDR3 residues: CASSTGDLLSHTQYF. The DNA for the CDR3 is TGCGCCAGCAGCACGGGGGATCTCTTGTCCCATACGCAGTATTTT.

The V and J genes are TRBV4-2 and TRBJ1-1; maybe TRBD1 (5 bases). Deletions cut 7 bases from V and 1 base from J, with 10 bases between. Germline values: CDR1 LGHNA, CDR2 YNFKEQ. This CDR3 has 13 amino acids. Here the CDR3 reads CASTAGQNTEAFF. CDR3 DNA sequence: TGTGCCAGCACCGCAGGGCAGAACACTGAAGCTTTCTTT.

This sequence joins TRBV6-6 and TRBJ1-2; D is unresolved. V lost 5 bases, J lost 5 bases, and 12 bases lay in between. The CDR3 has 13 residues. CDR1 is MNHNY, CDR2 SVGAGI, per germline (reference sequence). The CDR3 bases are TGTGCCAGCAGTATCTCGGGTTATTATGGCTACACCTTC. It is translated as CASSISGYYGYTF.

This clone appeared a few times. This chain uses TRBV5-3 with TRBJ2-1; 7 bases fit TRBD2. TRBV5-3 is an open reading frame whose function is uncertain. With V trimmed by 4 bases and J by 2 bases, 6 bases remained unmatched. The length of the CDR3 is 15 residues. The CDR3 DNA is TGTGCCAGAAGCGTAACTAGCGAGACCTACAATGAGCAGTTCTTC. Translating it yields CARSVTSETYNEQFF.

Only a few counts were recorded for this clone. The rearrangement uses TRBV10-3 and TRBJ1-2, with a possible D match to TRBD1 (5 bases). The germline V gene encodes CDR1 ENHRY and CDR2 SYGVKD. The CDR3 totals 11 residues. Trimming cost V 4 bases and J 8 bases, with 8 bases left between them. The CDR3 region is CAISGGDGYTF. Here the CDR3 DNA reads TGTGCCATCAGTGGGGGGGACGGCTACACCTTC.

The chain couples TRBV5-5 to TRBJ2-1; TRBD2 matches 9 bases. V was pared by 0 bases and J by 6 bases, with 4 bases of the junction left unmatched. Germline CDR1 is SGHKS and CDR2 is YYEKEE (reference sequence). The CDR3 covers 15 residues. CDR3 protein: CASSLVASGTNEQFF. In nucleotides, the CDR3 is TGTGCCAGCAGCTTGGTGGCTAGCGGGACCAATGAGCAGTTCTTC. Together with reference TRBV5-5 and TRBJ2-1, the CDR3 gives the full variable domain: DAGVTQSPTHLIKTRGQQVTLRCSPISGHKSVSWYQQVLGQGPQFIFQYYEKEERGRGNFPDRFSARQFPNYSSELNVNALLLGDSALYLCASSLVASGTNEQFFGPGTRLTVL.

The genes are TRBV2 and TRBJ1-1, with D perhaps matching TRBD1 (5 bases). The length of the CDR3 is 13 residues. The germline V gene encodes CDR1 SNHLY and CDR2 FYNNEI. V lost 4 bases to trimming and J lost 1 base, with 7 bases between them. The CDR3 sequence: CASSAQGNTEAFF. The CDR3 DNA reads as TGTGCCAGCAGTGCCCAGGGGAACACTGAAGCTTTCTTT.

The chain is built from TRBV2 and TRBJ2-3, with no clear D. Germline V gene lookup returns CDR1 SNHLY and CDR2 FYNNEI. This CDR3 is 11 amino acids long. V lost 8 bases and J 3 bases, leaving 6 bases between the germline ends. CDR3 residues: CASSRTDTQYF. The CDR3 region has the DNA TGTGCCAGCTCGCGTACAGATACGCAGTATTTT.

The chain is built from TRBV5-6 and TRBJ1-2, with TRBD1 identical over 7 bases. Per germline, CDR1 SGHDT and CDR2 YYEEEE. The junction had 12 bases not matched to a gene; V was cut back by 3 bases and J by 1 base. The CDR3 has 17 residues. CDR3 sequence reads: CASSSTTGQALNYGYTF. CDR3 bases: TGTGCCAGCAGCTCCACCACCGGACAGGCCCTTAACTATGGCTACACCTTC.

The V gene is TRBV2, the J gene TRBJ2-1; D is unclear. V lost 5 bases, J lost 8 bases, and 7 bases lay in between. CDR1 and CDR2 (germline): SNHLY, FYNNEI. The CDR3 runs 11 residues. CDR3: CASSYRDEQFF. CDR3 nucleotides: TGTGCCAGCAGTTATAGAGATGAGCAGTTCTTC.

Only a few counts were recorded for this clone. V is TRBV6-5 and J is TRBJ2-5; 9 bases are a match to TRBD1. Germline loops: CDR1 MNHEY, CDR2 SVGAGI. The CDR3 contains 16 residues. Trimming removed 4 bases from V and 4 bases from J; junction bases left unmatched: 10. The CDR3 bases are TGTGCCAGCAGTTTAACAGGGGGCTTGGTAGGAGAGACCCAGTACTTC. Its translation: CASSLTGGLVGETQYF.

The genes are TRBV14 and TRBJ2-4, with 7 bases identical to TRBD2. Germline assignment: CDR1 SGHDN and CDR2 FVKESK. The length of the CDR3 is 14 residues. Unmatched junction bases numbered 5, after V lost 3 bases and J lost 6 bases. In DNA form, the CDR3 reads TGTGCCAGCAGCCACGGTGGGGGGGGAAACATTCAGTACTTC. This codes for CASSHGGGGNIQYF.

This clone was observed a handful of times. The chain is built from TRBV29-1 and TRBJ2-4; 14 nucleotides agree with TRBD2. The V gene's germline CDR1 is SQVTM and CDR2 ANQGSEA. The CDR3 extends over 15 amino acids. The trim removed 6 bases at V and 6 bases at J, leaving 7 bases unmatched. CDR3 protein: CSVKGLAGAANIQYF. The CDR3 coding sequence is TGCAGCGTAAAGGGACTAGCGGGAGCTGCAAACATTCAGTACTTC.

The genes are TRBV28 and TRBJ2-1, with TRBD2 identical over 10 bases. The V and J ends lost 3 bases and 10 bases, in that order; junction bases with no gene match: 12. The CDR3 consists of 16 residues. CDR1 is MDHEN and CDR2 is SYDVKM in the germline V gene. CDR3 sequence: CASSFLRTSGMGEQFF. The CDR3 DNA reads TGTGCCAGCAGTTTTCTCAGGACTAGCGGTATGGGAGAGCAGTTCTTC.

This clone is categorized as medium-sized. The chain is built from TRBV7-2 and TRBJ2-7; tentatively, D is TRBD2 (5 bases). CDR1 and CDR2 (germline): SGHTA, FQGNSA. V dropped 5 bases and J dropped 9 bases, with 11 bases sitting between them. This CDR3 contains 11 residues. The CDR3 region is CASSNWLAQYF. In nucleotides, the CDR3 is TGTGCCAGCAGCAACTGGCTAGCGCAGTACTTC.

V is TRBV7-2 and J is TRBJ2-1; the match to TRBD2 covers 10 bases. The CDR3 runs to 17 residues. The germline gives CDR1 SGHTA, CDR2 FQGNSA. The V segment lost 4 bases and the J segment 4 bases; nucleotides outside the gene matches: 10. CDR3 amino acids: CASSSGPTSGTYNEQFF. In DNA, the CDR3 is TGTGCCAGCAGCTCCGGCCCCACTAGCGGGACATACAATGAGCAGTTCTTC.

The chain recombines TRBV2 with TRBJ2-2, with 8 bases that match TRBD2. Germline V gives CDR1 SNHLY, CDR2 FYNNEI. The CDR3 loop spans 15 amino acids. The CDR3 loop reads CVSGGDGRNTGELFF. In nucleotides, the CDR3 is TGTGTTTCGGGGGGGGACGGCCGAAACACCGGGGAGCTGTTTTTT.

The chain uses TRBV7-9 and TRBJ1-1, with D tentatively TRBD1 (5 bases). The length of the CDR3 is 13 residues. V shed 1 base and J shed 8 bases, with 11 bases lying between them. Germline lookup yields CDR1 SEHNR and CDR2 FQNEAQ (reference sequence). The DNA for the CDR3 is TGTGCCAGCAGCTTAGAACGGGGGTCAGAAGCTTTCTTT. Translation gives CASSLERGSEAFF.

V and J are TRBV11-2 and TRBJ2-3; TRBD2 might be the D (6 bases). Germline V gives CDR1 SGHAT, CDR2 FQNNGV. V lost 4 bases to trimming and J lost 3 bases, with 14 bases between them. This CDR3 is built from 15 residues. CDR3 in DNA: TGTGCCAGCAGCTCCTGGGTTGGGGGGACAGATACGCAGTATTTT. Translating gives CASSSWVGGTDTQYF.

The rearrangement uses TRBV9 and TRBJ2-2, with TRBD1 as a possible D gene (6 bases). The CDR3 sequence is 17 residues long. Trimming took 3 bases from V and 0 from J, leaving 15 bases between them. The germline gives CDR1 SGDLS, CDR2 YYNGEE. CDR3 in amino acids: CASSAPWGTTNTGELFF. CDR3 DNA sequence: TGTGCCAGCAGCGCCCCGTGGGGGACAACGAACACCGGGGAGCTGTTTTTT.

J is TRBJ1-5 and V is TRBV4-1; D perhaps matches TRBD1 (6 bases). The CDR3 extends over 15 amino acids. The V and J ends lost 4 bases and 5 bases respectively, with 15 bases between them. The germline V gene encodes CDR1 MGHRA and CDR2 YSYEKL. The CDR3 region is CASSPQGNRYQPQHF. CDR3 sequence (DNA): TGCGCCAGCAGCCCGCAGGGGAACAGGTATCAGCCCCAGCATTTT.

The V and J genes are TRBV27 and TRBJ2-7; TRBD2 aligns across 9 bases. Per the germline V gene, CDR1 is MNHEY and CDR2 is SMNVEV (reference sequence). Trimming at V came to 5 bases and at J to 5 bases, leaving 10 bases not matched to a gene. This CDR3 has 15 amino acids. The chain's CDR3 is CASSKEGLAGNEQYV. CDR3 sequence (DNA): TGTGCCAGCAGTAAGGAAGGGCTAGCGGGAAACGAGCAGTACGTC.

The chain is built from TRBV5-1 and TRBJ2-1; 10 bases map to TRBD2. Losses at the gene ends were 4 bases for V and 9 bases for J; bases not matched to a gene: 10. The CDR3 contains 15 residues. Germline loops: CDR1 SGHRS, CDR2 YFSETQ. The CDR3 loop is CASSPGASGRGEQFF. Here the CDR3 DNA reads TGCGCCAGCAGCCCTGGGGCTAGCGGGAGAGGTGAGCAGTTCTTC.

The CDR3 sequence is CASSSLNGNTIYF. DNA of the CDR3: TGTGCCAGCAGTTCCCTAAACGGAAACACCATATATTTT. The rearrangement links TRBV28 to TRBJ1-3; D gene ambiguous. The germline V and J ends were trimmed by 4 bases and 4 bases, with 8 bases remaining between them. The CDR3 consists of 13 residues. Germline V gene data show CDR1 as MDHEN and CDR2 as SYDVKM.

The chain employs TRBV6-5 and TRBJ2-7; no clear D. The CDR3 contains 13 residues. The ends were cut back, 7 bases at V and 2 bases at J, with 12 bases in the middle. The germline gives CDR1 MNHEY, CDR2 SVGAGI. CDR3 sequence (DNA): TGTGCCAGCATCACCCCGGAGCCCTACGAGCAGTACGTC. Translating it yields CASITPEPYEQYV.

The chain joins TRBV19 to TRBJ1-2; 8 bases are a match to TRBD1. V gave up 4 bases and J gave up 3 bases; unmatched junction bases: 10. The CDR3 totals 16 residues. Looked up from germline, CDR1 is LNHDA and CDR2 is SQIVND (reference sequence). In nucleotides, the CDR3 is TGTGCCAGTAGTACCGGACAGGGACAATGGCACTATGGCTACACCTTC. Encoded protein: CASSTGQGQWHYGYTF.

This clone appeared a few times. CDR3 region: CAISARGGISTDTQYF. The DNA for the CDR3 is TGTGCCATCAGTGCTAGGGGCGGGATTAGCACAGATACGCAGTATTTT. The J gene is TRBJ2-3, the V gene TRBV10-3; maybe TRBD2 (6 bases). Between the trimmed V and J ends, which lost 4 bases and 0 bases, there was a span of 14 bases. The CDR3 sequence is 16 residues long. Looked up from germline, CDR1 is ENHRY and CDR2 is SYGVKD.

This clone was seen only a few times. The chain carries TRBV19 and TRBJ2-1; 7 bases agree with TRBD2. CDR3 size: 17 residues. Germline values: CDR1 LNHDA, CDR2 SQIVND (reference sequence). The V and J ends lost 0 bases and 5 bases, in that order; junction bases with no gene match: 10. The CDR3 is CASSIDHAGDTNNEQFF. As DNA, the CDR3 is TGTGCCAGTAGTATAGATCACGCGGGAGATACCAACAATGAGCAGTTCTTC.